This passage covers 9 T cell receptor beta chains from one sample sequenced in a study of STAT3 mutations in large granular lymphocyte leukemia. These TCRs are of unknown antigen specificity. General observations from the study: At least one immunodominant TCR beta clonotype appeared in every T-cell large granular lymphocyte leukemia patient.

Generated by immunoSEQ multiplex PCR, the TCRdb table keeps only in-frame clones and is missing some. This sample has around 33,000 clones, with more than 60% found just once. The sequencing input was peripheral blood mononuclear cells. The source is a woman between 50 and 59 years old with T-cell large granular lymphocyte leukemia. Some clones in this sample may be carry-over from other donors' samples.

The chain carries TRBV4-1 and TRBJ2-5, with D perhaps matching TRBD2 (5 bases). This CDR3 is built from 15 residues. The V end lost 0 bases, the J end lost 1 base, and 9 bases lay between the germline ends. Germline values: CDR1 MGHRA, CDR2 YSYEKL. The CDR3 loop is CASSQDRRFQETQYF. As DNA, the CDR3 is TGCGCCAGCAGCCAAGATAGGAGGTTCCAAGAGACCCAGTACTTC.

V gene TRBV6-5 combines with J gene TRBJ1-2, with D unclear. Germline-derived CDR1 and CDR2 are MNHEY and SVGAGI. CDR3 length: 11 amino acids. V lost 6 bases, J lost 6 bases, and 8 bases lay in between. CDR3 in DNA: TGTGCCAGCAGCGACGGAAATGGCTACACCTTC. Translation: CASSDGNGYTF.

In this sample, this clone is large. The rearrangement joins TRBV30 to TRBJ1-4, with D hard to call. Deletions cut 0 bases from V and 5 bases from J, with 16 bases between. CDR3 length: 16 residues. Germline lookup yields CDR1 GTSNPN and CDR2 SVGIG (reference sequence). The CDR3 DNA follows: TGTGCCTGGAGTGTGGGAGGGTCACGGAGGAATGAAAAACTGTTTTTT. This gives the protein CAWSVGGSRRNEKLFF.

This clone was found once. The DNA of the CDR3 is TGTGCCAGCAGCTTAAGCGCTAATACCTACGAGCAGTACTTC. Protein: CASSLSANTYEQYF. The chain is built from TRBV5-4 and TRBJ2-7; D gene uncertain. V gave up 2 bases and J gave up 2 bases, with 11 bases separating them. The CDR3 has 14 residues. Germline loops: CDR1 SGHNT, CDR2 YYREEE (reference sequence).

This sequence joins TRBV5-4 and TRBJ2-6, with a possible D match to TRBD2 (6 bases). The CDR3 has 17 residues. The ends were cut back, 6 bases at V and 0 bases at J, with 16 bases in the middle. Germline CDR1 is SGHNT and CDR2 is YYREEE (reference sequence). The CDR3 DNA sequence: TGTGCCAGCACCCTCGGGACTGCCAACTCTGGGGCCAACGTCCTGACTTTC. Amino acid sequence: CASTLGTANSGANVLTF.

The count of this clone is one. The rearrangement joins TRBV2 to TRBJ1-2, with a possible D match to TRBD1 (6 bases). The CDR3 extends over 13 amino acids. Trimming took 6 bases from V and 6 from J, leaving 14 bases between them. Per germline, CDR1 SNHLY and CDR2 FYNNEI. The CDR3 loop is CASRGGGDDGYTF. The CDR3 DNA follows: TGTGCCAGCAGAGGAGGGGGAGACGATGGCTACACCTTC. Looking up the rest from reference TRBV2 and TRBJ1-2 gives the full variable domain: EPEVTQTPSHQVTQMGQEVILRCVPISNHLYFYWYRQILGQKVEFLVSFYNNEISEKSEIFDDQFSVERPDGSNFTLKIRSTKLEDSAMYFCASRGGGDDGYTFGSGTRLTVV.

This chain uses TRBV7-9 with TRBJ2-7; D possibly matches TRBD1 or TRBD2 (5 bases each). V shed 0 bases and J shed 3 bases, with 15 bases lying between them. Germline V CDR1 and CDR2: SEHNR, FQNEAQ (reference sequence). This CDR3 has 16 residues. The CDR3: CASSLAGGRGFYEQYF. In DNA form, the CDR3 reads TGTGCCAGCAGCTTAGCTGGGGGAAGGGGATTCTACGAGCAGTACTTC.

The J gene is TRBJ1-3, the V gene TRBV6-6; D is uncertain. The CDR3 contains 11 residues. Germline CDR1 and CDR2: MNHNY and SVGAGI (reference sequence). V lost 5 bases, J lost 3 bases, and 2 bases lay in between. CDR3 loop: CASSHGNTIYF. In DNA form, the CDR3 reads TGTGCCAGCAGTCATGGAAACACCATATATTTT.

The chain uses TRBV6-6 and TRBJ2-3, with unresolved D. Germline assignment: CDR1 MNHNY and CDR2 SVGAGI (reference sequence). The CDR3 sequence is 13 residues long. V lost 6 bases and J 1 base, leaving 8 bases between the germline ends. The DNA of the CDR3 is TGTGCCAGCAGCCGAACAGGCACAGATACGCAGTATTTT. Amino acids: CASSRTGTDTQYF.